This TCR beta chain was recorded in a study of shared clonotypes between healthy human individuals. CD45RO-negative, CCR7-positively selected cells formed the naive CD8 fraction, excluding terminally differentiated effector memory CD45RA+ cells. Donation came from healthy HIV-negative adults that had no recent acute infections or vaccinations. TCRdb's table, derived via immunoSEQ multiplex PCR, lists solely in-frame clones and lacks some. The table has around 2,000,000 clones, roughly 94% seen once. Sequencing was done on a sample of naive CD8+ T cells sorted from blood. This TCR derives from a man aged 18 to 29 in good health.

In nucleotides, the CDR3 is TGTGCCAGCAGCTTAGCCCGACGGGAGGGGGCCCAGTACTTC. Protein sequence: CASSLARREGAQYF. The chain recombines TRBV7-9 with TRBJ2-5; 8 bases are a match to TRBD2. V was clipped by 0 bases and J by 9 bases; unmatched bases: 6. The CDR3 covers 14 residues. Germline V lookup: CDR1 SEHNR, CDR2 FQNEAQ (reference sequence).